Below are 16 T cell receptor beta chains sequenced from a single sample in a study of human T cells and chemical hapten exposure. Regarding time point: patch test 3, about 24 weeks after DPC sensitization. The sample's treatment: therapeutic diphenylcyclopropenone sensitization with weekly scalp DPC. TCRdb re-called the RACE reads with MiXCR, one entry per CDR3 protein. Among some 89,000 distinct CDR3 sequences listed, around 25% were seen once. The source was whole blood, collected in connection with sensitization to the hapten diphenylcyclopropenone (DPC). These receptors were obtained from a man aged 40-55 years with alopecia areata. Some clones in this sample may be carry-over from other donors' samples.

The genes are TRBV20-1 and TRBJ1-2; maybe TRBD1 (5 bases). V was pared by 6 bases and J by 4 bases, with 15 bases between. Germline V gives CDR1 DFQATT, CDR2 SNEGSKA (reference sequence). This CDR3 region has 13 residues. The CDR3 spells CSAGTGEFYGYTF. Written as DNA, the CDR3 is TGCAGTGCAGGGACTGGAGAATTCTATGGCTACACCTTC.

The chain couples TRBV4-2 to TRBJ2-7; D unclear. The CDR3 runs to 13 residues. Trimming took off 0 bases at V and 2 bases at J, with 5 bases between the two ends. CDR1 is LGHNA and CDR2 is YNFKEQ in the germline V gene. CDR3 in amino acids: CASSQDPPYEQYF. The CDR3 DNA follows: TGTGCCAGCAGCCAAGATCCCCCCTACGAGCAGTACTTC.

The chain uses TRBV9 and TRBJ1-3, with D perhaps matching TRBD1 (6 bases). Deletions cut 0 bases from V and 0 bases from J, with 10 bases between. This CDR3 is built from 16 residues. Germline assignment: CDR1 SGDLS and CDR2 YYNGEE. The CDR3 DNA reads TGTGCCAGCAGCGTAGGAGGACAGAACTCTGGAAACACCATATATTTT. As protein: CASSVGGQNSGNTIYF.

The rearrangement uses TRBV7-9 and TRBJ1-5, with a tentative D call TRBD1 (5 bases). The CDR3 covers 14 residues. V lost 1 base and J 11 bases, leaving 15 bases between the germline ends. Germline V lookup: CDR1 SEHNR, CDR2 FQNEAQ (reference sequence). This CDR3 reads CASSLEGPRSAQHF. In nucleotides, the CDR3 is TGTGCCAGCAGCTTAGAGGGGCCGCGATCGGCCCAGCATTTT.

This clonotype was seen only a few times. The chain couples TRBV18 to TRBJ1-2, with D tentatively TRBD1 (6 bases). The CDR3 is 13 amino acids. Germline V CDR1 and CDR2: KGHSH, LQKENI. The V end was cut by 2 bases, the J end by 6 bases, with 10 bases between. CDR3 region: CASSPSGDHGYTF. The CDR3 nucleotides are TGTGCCAGCTCACCATCAGGGGACCATGGCTACACCTTC.

This chain connects TRBV6-2 or TRBV6-3 to TRBJ2-7; 8 nucleotides agree with TRBD2. Germline-derived CDR1 and CDR2 are MNHEY and SVGEGT. Trimming took 8 bases from V and 5 from J; bases not matched to a gene: 17. The CDR3 runs 16 residues. The CDR3 sequence is CASQSGGGRGVDEQYF. CDR3 in DNA: TGTGCCAGCCAAAGCGGGGGTGGCAGGGGCGTTGACGAGCAGTACTTC.

The chain employs TRBV12-3 or TRBV12-4 and TRBJ2-3; possibly TRBD2 for D (6 bases). This CDR3 has 17 residues. The germline V and J ends were trimmed by 5 bases and 5 bases, with 23 bases remaining between them. The CDR3 region has the DNA TGTGCCAGCAGTCCCGCTATCGTGGGAGGAGGTAAAGATACGCAGTATTTT. The encoded protein is CASSPAIVGGGKDTQYF.

The V gene is TRBV29-1, the J gene TRBJ1-4, with D possibly matching TRBD1 (6 bases). The CDR3 is 13 amino acids. In germline, CDR1 is SQVTM, CDR2 ANQGSEA. Between the trimmed V and J ends, which lost 5 bases and 4 bases, there was a span of 11 bases. CDR3 residues: CSVSGAYNEKLFF. For the CDR3, the DNA is TGCAGCGTTTCAGGGGCCTATAATGAAAAACTGTTTTTT. Using reference TRBV29-1 and TRBJ1-4 for the parts outside the CDR3, the full variable domain is SAVISQKPSRDICQRGTSLTIQCQVDSQVTMMFWYRQQPGQSLTLIATANQGSEATYESGFVIDKFPISRPNLTFSTLTVSNMSPEDSSIYLCSVSGAYNEKLFFGSGTQLSVL.

The CDR3 here is CASSWLETQYF. CDR3 nucleotide sequence: TGCGCCAGCAGCTGGCTGGAGACCCAGTACTTC. The chain links TRBV5-1 to TRBJ2-5; D ambiguous. The CDR3 covers 11 residues. Trimming took 3 bases from V and 5 from J, leaving 5 bases between them. Germline lookup yields CDR1 SGHRS and CDR2 YFSETQ.

The rearrangement joins TRBV28 to TRBJ2-7; weak D call: TRBD2 (6 bases). Looked up from germline, CDR1 is MDHEN and CDR2 is SYDVKM. The CDR3 length is 14 residues. Trimming left V 2 bases short and J 0 bases short, with 8 bases between. CDR3 coding DNA: TGTGCCAGCAGTTTACCGGGACTCTCCTACGAGCAGTACTTC. Its translation: CASSLPGLSYEQYF.

This clonotype was counted between two and nine times. The chain uses TRBV18 and TRBJ1-3; tentatively, D is TRBD1 (5 bases). V was clipped by 3 bases and J by 0 bases, with 9 bases between them. The CDR3 totals 15 residues. From germline, CDR1 is KGHSH and CDR2 LQKENI. The CDR3 sequence: CASSPIGASGNTIYF. CDR3 coding DNA: TGTGCCAGCTCACCGATCGGGGCCTCTGGAAACACCATATATTTT.

This clonotype was found a few times. V and J are TRBV28 and TRBJ1-1; 7 nucleotides match TRBD1. The CDR3 runs to 13 residues. With 6 bases clipped from V and 5 bases from J, the junction kept 6 bases outside the gene matches. CDR1 is MDHEN and CDR2 is SYDVKM in the germline V gene. CDR3 in DNA: TGTGCCAGCAGCCTACGACAGGGTACTGAAGCTTTCTTT. This sequence encodes CASSLRQGTEAFF.

This clonotype was counted once. The chain carries TRBV28 and TRBJ2-1; 7 bases are shared with TRBD1. Germline CDR1 MDHEN, CDR2 SYDVKM. The J segment lost 0 bases and the V segment lost 11 bases, leaving 7 bases of the junction unmatched. The CDR3 spans 14 residues. The CDR3 coding sequence is TGTGCCGCCCGACAGGGTCCCTCCTACAATGAGCAGTTCTTC. Translated: CAARQGPSYNEQFF.

The chain uses TRBV13 and TRBJ2-1, with 11 bases identical to TRBD2. The V gene's germline CDR1 is PRHDT and CDR2 FYEKMQ (reference sequence). CDR3 size: 17 residues. J gave up 2 bases and V 7 bases, and 10 bases lay outside the gene matches. The CDR3 nucleotides read TGTGCCAGCATGCGGCTTCTAGCGGGAGGCCCCTACAATGAGCAGTTCTTC. Protein: CASMRLLAGGPYNEQFF.

This sequence joins TRBV27 and TRBJ2-1; D may be TRBD2 (6 bases). V was pared by 4 bases and J by 9 bases, with 10 bases between. This CDR3 is 12 amino acids long. Germline V gene sequence: CDR1 MNHEY, CDR2 SMNVEV (reference sequence). The CDR3 DNA is TGTGCCAGCAGTTGGCGGGGAGGTGAGCAGTTCTTC. This codes for CASSWRGGEQFF.

This clonotype was seen a handful of times. This chain joins TRBV3-1 and TRBJ1-2, with D tentatively TRBD1 (6 bases). The V and J ends lost 3 bases and 12 bases respectively, with 17 bases between them. The CDR3 contains 13 residues. CDR1 is LGHDT and CDR2 is YNNKEL in the germline V gene (reference sequence). CDR3 region: CASSQAGEIGDTF. The CDR3 nucleotides are TGTGCCAGCAGCCAGGCAGGGGAAATCGGCGACACCTTC. The variable domain in full, with the rest retrieved from reference TRBV3-1 and TRBJ1-2, is DTAVSQTPKYLVTQMGNDKSIKCEQNLGHDTMYWYKQDSKKFLKIMFSYNNKELIINETVPNRFSPKSPDKAHLNLHINSLELGDSAVYFCASSQAGEIGDTFGSGTRLTVV.